The 11 T cell receptor beta chains below were found in one sample sequenced in a study of blood T cell repertoires in COVID-19 (dated by TCRdb to about 2020). Preparation of the library involved the immunoSEQ multiplex PCR assay. In its TCRdb copy, this immuneACCESS table keeps in-frame sequences only and misses some clones. Where compared with another copy, unresolved V genes explain less than half of these, and the others have no known cause. The sample includes under 200,000 clones, with more than 90% observed a single time. 0.53% of the sample goes to the ten largest clones. The specimen was peripheral blood. The receptor set was obtained from a man aged 50 or older with acute or convalescent COVID-19.

The chain combines TRBV7-2 with TRBJ2-2; 8 positions match TRBD1. The CDR3 covers 16 residues. Germline trimming cut 4 bases from V and 4 bases from J; bases unmatched to any gene: 8. The germline V gene encodes CDR1 SGHTA and CDR2 FQGNSA. The CDR3 sequence: CASSSGGQGSTGELFF. The DNA of the CDR3 is TGTGCCAGCAGCTCTGGCGGACAGGGTAGCACCGGGGAGCTGTTTTTT.

This chain connects TRBV15 to TRBJ2-7; tentative D call: TRBD2 (5 bases). Germline-derived CDR1 and CDR2 are LNHNV and YYDKDF (reference sequence). This CDR3 is 15 amino acids long. Trimming left V 6 bases short and J 5 bases short, with 20 bases between. CDR3 in amino acids: CATRTTPRGQHEQYF. CDR3 DNA: TGTGCCACCAGAACAACCCCCCGGGGTCAACACGAGCAGTACTTC.

This clone was recorded only once. This chain joins TRBV5-1 and TRBJ2-5, with 14 bases lining up with TRBD2. Unmatched junction bases numbered 3, after V lost 4 bases and J lost 4 bases. The CDR3 has 15 amino acids. The germline V gene encodes CDR1 SGHRS and CDR2 YFSETQ. DNA for the CDR3: TGCGCCAGCAGCCCCGGGACTAGCGGGAGAGAGACCCAGTACTTC. Its protein is CASSPGTSGRETQYF.

The genes are TRBV7-9 and TRBJ2-5; D remains unclear. V lost 5 bases, J lost 0 bases, and 13 bases lay in between. The CDR3 contains 15 residues. In germline, CDR1 is SEHNR, CDR2 FQNEAQ (reference sequence). For the CDR3, the DNA is TGTGCCAGCAGCGGGCAACAATCAAACCAAGAGACCCAGTACTTC. The encoded protein is CASSGQQSNQETQYF. Full variable domain (missing parts from reference TRBV7-9 and TRBJ2-5): DTGVSQNPRHKITKRGQNVTFRCDPISEHNRLYWYRQTLGQGPEFLTYFQNEAQLEKSRLLSDRFSAERPKGSFSTLEIQRTEQGDSAMYLCASSGQQSNQETQYFGPGTRLLVL.

The chain links TRBV7-3 to TRBJ2-2, with 7 bases identical to TRBD2. CDR1 is SGHTA and CDR2 is FQGTGA in the germline V gene. With V trimmed by 2 bases and J by 1 base, 7 bases remained unmatched. The CDR3 totals 17 residues. The CDR3 loop reads CASSLDFAGVNTGELFF. The CDR3 DNA sequence: TGTGCCAGCAGCTTAGATTTTGCGGGAGTGAACACCGGGGAGCTGTTTTTT.

J is TRBJ2-3 and V is TRBV5-1; possibly TRBD2 for D (5 bases). This CDR3 has 14 residues. Germline CDR1 reads SGHRS; CDR2 reads YFSETQ. The V and J ends lost 0 bases and 5 bases respectively, with 10 bases between them. As DNA, the CDR3 is TGCGCCAGCAGCTTGGGGAGTCGGGAAGATACGCAGTATTTT. Encoded protein: CASSLGSREDTQYF.

The CDR3 reads CASRQAGNTIYF. The CDR3 region has the DNA TGTGCCAGCAGGCAGGCGGGAAACACCATATATTTT. This chain joins TRBV2 and TRBJ1-3, with D uncertain. The germline V gene encodes CDR1 SNHLY and CDR2 FYNNEI. This CDR3 region has 12 residues. The V end was cut by 6 bases, the J end by 4 bases, with 7 bases between.

This rearrangement joins TRBV2 to TRBJ2-1; 15 nucleotides match TRBD2. Germline assignment: CDR1 SNHLY and CDR2 FYNNEI. V shed 5 bases and J 7 bases; nucleotides not matched to a gene: 6. There are 16 residues in the CDR3. The CDR3 DNA sequence: TGTGCCAGCAGTCCCCAGGGACTAGCGGGAGGTAATGAGCAGTTCTTC. Translating gives CASSPQGLAGGNEQFF.

The gene calls are TRBV18 and TRBJ2-7; the match to TRBD1 covers 8 bases. The CDR3 consists of 14 residues. Germline CDR1 and CDR2: KGHSH and LQKENI. The V segment lost 4 bases and the J segment 2 bases; nucleotides outside the gene matches: 4. The CDR3 nucleotides are TGTGCCAGCTCACGACAGGGGAGGACCTACGAGCAGTACTTC. Amino acid sequence: CASSRQGRTYEQYF.

This chain connects TRBV30 to TRBJ1-1; D is perhaps TRBD1 (5 bases). Germline CDR1 is GTSNPN and CDR2 is SVGIG (reference sequence). This CDR3 spans 14 amino acids. The V end was cut by 2 bases, the J end by 5 bases, with 15 bases between. The CDR3 DNA reads TGTGCCTGGAGTCTTCCGGGACTAATAACTGAAGCTTTCTTT. It specifies CAWSLPGLITEAFF.

The chain couples TRBV15 to TRBJ2-1, with TRBD1 as a possible D gene (5 bases). Germline-derived CDR1 and CDR2 are LNHNV and YYDKDF (reference sequence). Trimming took 2 bases from V and 4 from J, leaving 9 bases between them. The CDR3 has 14 amino acids. CDR3 loop: CATSRLDRYNEQFF. In DNA form, the CDR3 reads TGTGCCACCAGCAGATTAGACAGATACAATGAGCAGTTCTTC.